What follows are 18 T cell receptor beta chains derived from one specimen sequenced in a study of cytomegalovirus exposure and HLA in healthy donors. Amplification used 60 Vbeta primers and 13 Jbeta primers. Profiled with immunoSEQ multiplex PCR; TCRdb holds only in-frame clones, not every one. This table holds some 90,000 clones, 65% to 80% found once. Input material: PBMCs. All receptors come from a man in his forties in good health and CMV-seronegative.

This clone was detected a few times. This chain joins TRBV5-5 and TRBJ2-7; unclear D gene. CDR3 size: 15 residues. The ends were cut back, 6 bases at V and 0 bases at J, with 16 bases in the middle. Germline loops: CDR1 SGHKS, CDR2 YYEKEE (reference sequence). As DNA, the CDR3 is TGTGCCAGCACCCACGATACGGGTCGCTCCTACGAGCAGTACTTC. Amino acid sequence: CASTHDTGRSYEQYF.

The V gene is TRBV30, the J gene TRBJ1-1, with D maybe TRBD1 (6 bases). Deletions cut 5 bases from V and 5 bases from J, with 21 bases between. This CDR3 spans 15 amino acids. The V gene's germline CDR1 is GTSNPN and CDR2 SVGIG (reference sequence). In DNA, the CDR3 is TGTGCCTGGGAGTCCCGGGGGGGGCAGCGGACTGAAGCTTTCTTT. This encodes CAWESRGGQRTEAFF.

This clone has only a few counts. The J gene is TRBJ1-1, the V gene TRBV19, with unresolved D. V was cut by 7 bases and J by 1 base, with 13 bases left in between. The CDR3 loop spans 14 amino acids. Germline V lookup: CDR1 LNHDA, CDR2 SQIVND (reference sequence). CDR3 amino acids: CASILSGANTEAFF. For the CDR3, the DNA is TGTGCCAGTATTTTGAGCGGTGCGAACACTGAAGCTTTCTTT.

The CDR3 DNA reads TGTGCCAGCTCACCAATGGACTCCCGAGGTCAGTACTTC. Translating it yields CASSPMDSRGQYF. The chain joins TRBV18 to TRBJ2-4, with D perhaps matching TRBD2 (5 bases). The V gene's germline CDR1 is KGHSH and CDR2 LQKENI. This CDR3 is built from 13 residues. Trimming took 2 bases from V and 12 from J, leaving 14 bases between them.

This clone was observed a single time. The genes are TRBV9 and TRBJ2-7, with TRBD2 matching 9 bases. The length of the CDR3 is 14 residues. Germline V gene lookup returns CDR1 SGDLS and CDR2 YYNGEE. The J segment lost 6 bases and the V segment lost 3 bases, leaving 7 bases of the junction unmatched. CDR3 amino acids: CASSEQGLAAEQYF. The CDR3 DNA sequence: TGTGCCAGCAGCGAGCAGGGACTAGCCGCCGAGCAGTACTTC. The full variable domain, rest sourced from reference TRBV9 and TRBJ2-7, is DSGVTQTPKHLITATGQRVTLRCSPRSGDLSVYWYQQSLDQGLQFLIQYYNGEERAKGNILERFSAQQFPDLHSELNLSSLELGDSALYFCASSEQGLAAEQYFGPGTRLTVT.

The chain is built from TRBV28 and TRBJ2-7; the D gene is possibly TRBD1 (6 bases). Germline-derived CDR1 and CDR2 are MDHEN and SYDVKM. Trimming shortened V by 5 bases and J by 4 bases, and 12 bases separated the two germline ends. This CDR3 region has 13 residues. The CDR3 reads CASSPPDRYEQYF. In nucleotides, the CDR3 is TGTGCCAGCAGTCCCCCGGACAGATACGAGCAGTACTTC.

Turning to this clone: The final CDR3 position lacks the conserved phenylalanine or tryptophan, pointing to a likely read error. The DNA is left out, because the CDR3 cannot be placed on it with certainty; the CDR3 is given as TCRdb lists it. This chain connects TRBV25-1 to TRBJ1-3; TRBD1, the D gene given by the table, was not confirmed from the DNA. Ends included, the CDR3 has 10 residues. Germline V gene lookup returns CDR1 MGHDK and CDR2 SYGVNS. The chain's CDR3 is CASSVPGQGC.

This clone was seen a handful of times. V and J are TRBV27 and TRBJ2-7, with TRBD1 matching over 8 bases. Trimming at V came to 2 bases and at J to 6 bases, leaving 6 bases not matched to a gene. The CDR3 sequence is 14 residues long. Germline V lookup: CDR1 MNHEY, CDR2 SMNVEV (reference sequence). CDR3 sequence: CASSLVQGGSEQYF. CDR3 bases: TGTGCCAGCAGTTTAGTACAGGGGGGTAGCGAGCAGTACTTC.

This clone was seen a single time. CDR3 region: CASSLGQDRGQETQYF. DNA of the CDR3: TGCGCCAGCAGCCTGGGACAGGACCGCGGCCAAGAGACCCAGTACTTC. The rearrangement joins TRBV4-3 to TRBJ2-5, with 8 bases lining up with TRBD1. There are 16 residues in the CDR3. The trim removed 4 bases at V and 1 base at J, leaving 8 bases unmatched. Per germline, CDR1 LGHNA and CDR2 YSLEER.

The chain has TRBV29-1 and TRBJ1-2; D not certain. CDR1 is SQVTM, CDR2 ANQGSEA, per germline. The ends were cut back, 3 bases at V and 6 bases at J, with 11 bases in the middle. The CDR3 loop spans 12 amino acids. CDR3 loop: CSVDPGSHGYTF. The CDR3 DNA follows: TGCAGCGTTGATCCCGGGTCACATGGCTACACCTTC.

V gene TRBV5-1 combines with J gene TRBJ1-2; a possible D gene is TRBD1 (5 bases). In germline, CDR1 is SGHRS, CDR2 YFSETQ. This CDR3 region has 14 residues. V was shortened by 0 bases and J by 5 bases, with 11 bases between the two germline ends. This chain's CDR3 is CASSLETVSYGYTF. The CDR3, as DNA: TGCGCCAGCAGCTTGGAGACAGTTTCGTATGGCTACACCTTC.

Only one count was recorded for this clone. This sequence joins TRBV5-1 and TRBJ2-3; TRBD1 matches at 7 bases. This CDR3 region has 15 residues. Germline CDR1 SGHRS, CDR2 YFSETQ. The ends lost 2 bases at V and 0 bases at J; junction bases unmatched: 3. CDR3: CASSFGQASTDTQYF. The CDR3 DNA reads TGCGCCAGCAGCTTTGGACAGGCTAGCACAGATACGCAGTATTTT.

The chain carries TRBV4-2 and TRBJ2-7; the match to TRBD2 covers 8 bases. Germline CDR1 and CDR2: LGHNA and YNFKEQ. The CDR3 is 18 amino acids. V was pared by 0 bases and J by 7 bases, with 17 bases of the junction left unmatched. CDR3 in DNA: TGTGCCAGCAGCCAAGACGGGGCGGGGGGTTCCCTAGGTCGTGAGCAGTACTTC. As protein: CASSQDGAGGSLGREQYF.

The chain links TRBV7-9 to TRBJ2-5; D ambiguous. TRBJ2-7 explains the end of the DNA better; the J call may be wrong. CDR3 length: 14 residues. Germline assignment: CDR1 SEHNR and CDR2 FQNEAQ (reference sequence). CDR3 in DNA: TGTGCCAGCAGCTCCCTACTATATAACTACGAGCAGTACTTC. Its protein is CASSSLLYNYEQYF.

The count of this clone is one. The chain couples TRBV2 to TRBJ1-2; D is uncertain. The V gene lost 1 base and the J gene lost 1 base, with 4 bases spanning the gap. Germline V gene sequence: CDR1 SNHLY, CDR2 FYNNEI. The CDR3 extends over 13 amino acids. The CDR3 region is CASSEEHNYGYTF. CDR3 in DNA: TGTGCCAGCAGTGAAGAACATAACTATGGCTACACCTTC.

The CDR3 sequence is CAIQIGTGNYEQYF. Written as DNA, the CDR3 is TGTGCCATCCAGATAGGGACAGGCAACTACGAGCAGTACTTC. This chain uses TRBV10-3 with TRBJ2-7, with TRBD1 matching 8 bases. In germline, CDR1 is ENHRY, CDR2 SYGVKD. Germline trimming cut 8 bases from V and 3 bases from J; bases unmatched to any gene: 9. There are 14 residues in the CDR3.

V is TRBV5-1 and J is TRBJ1-1; D remains unclear. This CDR3 region has 14 residues. Between the trimmed V and J ends, which lost 3 bases and 0 bases, there was a span of 9 bases. The germline CDR1 and CDR2 sequences are SGHRS and YFSETQ. The CDR3 protein is CASSSTGMNTEAFF. The CDR3 DNA reads as TGCGCCAGCAGCTCGACGGGGATGAACACTGAAGCTTTCTTT.

This clone came up a few times. The chain recombines TRBV4-3 with TRBJ2-3; D gene ambiguous. The germline V and J ends were trimmed by 0 bases and 6 bases, with 10 bases remaining between them. CDR3 length equals 14 residues. The germline gives CDR1 LGHNA, CDR2 YSLEER. The CDR3, as DNA: TGCGCCAGCAGCCAAGAATTGTCGGTTGATACGCAGTATTTT. Amino acid sequence: CASSQELSVDTQYF.